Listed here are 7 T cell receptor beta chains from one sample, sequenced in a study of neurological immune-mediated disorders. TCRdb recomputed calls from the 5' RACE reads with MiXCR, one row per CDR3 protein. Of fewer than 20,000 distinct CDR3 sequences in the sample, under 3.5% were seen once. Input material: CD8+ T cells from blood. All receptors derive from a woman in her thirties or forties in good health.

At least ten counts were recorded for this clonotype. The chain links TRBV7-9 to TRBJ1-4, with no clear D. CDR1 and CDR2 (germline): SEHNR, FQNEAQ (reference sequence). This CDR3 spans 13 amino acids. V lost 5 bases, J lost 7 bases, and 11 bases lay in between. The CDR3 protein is CASSSRDGEKLFF. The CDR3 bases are TGTGCCAGCAGCAGCCGGGATGGTGAAAAACTGTTTTTT.

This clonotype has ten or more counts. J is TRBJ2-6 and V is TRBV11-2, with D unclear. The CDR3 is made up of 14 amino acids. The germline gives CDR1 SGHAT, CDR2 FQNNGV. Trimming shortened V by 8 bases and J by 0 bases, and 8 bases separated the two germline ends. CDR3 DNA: TGTGCCAGCTACTTCGGCTCTGGGGCCAACGTCCTGACTTTC. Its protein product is CASYFGSGANVLTF.

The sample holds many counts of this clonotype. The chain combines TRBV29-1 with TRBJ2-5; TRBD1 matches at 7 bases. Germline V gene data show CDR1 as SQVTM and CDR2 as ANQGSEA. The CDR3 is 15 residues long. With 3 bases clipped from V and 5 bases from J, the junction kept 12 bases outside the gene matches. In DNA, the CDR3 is TGCAGCGTTGATCCCGACAGGGTATGGTTGGAGACCCAGTACTTC. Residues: CSVDPDRVWLETQYF.

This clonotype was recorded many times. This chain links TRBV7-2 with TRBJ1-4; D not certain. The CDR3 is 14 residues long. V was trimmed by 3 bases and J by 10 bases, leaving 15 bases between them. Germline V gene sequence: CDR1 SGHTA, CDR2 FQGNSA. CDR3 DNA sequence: TGTGCCAGCAGCTTTGCAGGCCCGTCTGGAAAACTGTTTTTT. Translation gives CASSFAGPSGKLFF.

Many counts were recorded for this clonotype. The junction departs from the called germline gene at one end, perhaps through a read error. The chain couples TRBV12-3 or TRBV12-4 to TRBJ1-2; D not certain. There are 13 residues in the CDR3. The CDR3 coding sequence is TGTGTCAGCGTTGAGTCAGCGAACTATGGCTACACCTTC. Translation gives CVSVESANYGYTF.

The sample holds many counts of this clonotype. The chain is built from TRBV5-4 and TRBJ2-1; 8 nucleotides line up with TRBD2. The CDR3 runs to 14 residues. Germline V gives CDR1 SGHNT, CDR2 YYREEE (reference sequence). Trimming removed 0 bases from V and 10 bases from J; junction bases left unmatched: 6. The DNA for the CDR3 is TGTGCCAGCAGCTTGGAAGTGACTAGCGAAGAGCAGTTCTTC. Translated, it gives CASSLEVTSEEQFF.

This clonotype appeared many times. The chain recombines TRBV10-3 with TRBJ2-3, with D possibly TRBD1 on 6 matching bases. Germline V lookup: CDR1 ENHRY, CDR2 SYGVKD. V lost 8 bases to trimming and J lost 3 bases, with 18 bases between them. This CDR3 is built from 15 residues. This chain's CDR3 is CAIPPGEIVTDTQYF. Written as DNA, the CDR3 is TGTGCCATCCCCCCAGGGGAGATTGTTACAGATACGCAGTATTTT.